This T cell receptor (beta chain) was documented in a study of OX40 agonist ivuxolimab in advanced cancers. Study-wide background: Hepatocellular carcinoma, melanoma, renal cell or head and neck cancer affected the dose-escalation patients. A partial response was reached by three patients: one with hepatocellular carcinoma and two with cutaneous melanoma.

The V gene lost 4 bases and the J gene lost 5 bases, with 15 bases spanning the gap. This CDR3 is 14 amino acids long. Germline values: CDR1 SGHDT, CDR2 YYEEEE. Here immunoSEQ multiplex PCR was the method, and the copy in TCRdb shows in-frame clones only, minus some. Of about 80,000 clones listed, almost 85% are singletons. This chain joins TRBV5-6 and TRBJ1-2, with D perhaps matching TRBD1 (6 bases). The sequence came from an adult with an advanced solid tumor such as melanoma, head and neck, liver or kidney cancer. The sequencing here drew on CD4+ or CD8+ T cells sorted from blood, taken in a trial of the OX40 agonist ivuxolimab. The CDR3 bases are TGTGCCAGCAGCCCACAGACAACAGGGTATGGCTACACCTTC. Translation gives CASSPQTTGYGYTF.